The 13 T cell receptor beta chains below all came from one sample that was sequenced in a study of cytomegalovirus exposure and HLA in healthy donors. Primers: 60 Vbeta forward and 13 Jbeta reverse. Generated by immunoSEQ multiplex PCR, the TCRdb table keeps only in-frame clones and is missing some. The sample contains over 150,000 clones, roughly 84% of which appear only once. Sequencing input: PBMCs. Source of these receptors: a girl younger than two in good health and CMV-seronegative.

This chain connects TRBV11-1 to TRBJ2-1; D remains unclear. Trimming removed 5 bases at V and 9 bases at J, with 11 bases between. The CDR3 consists of 12 residues. The germline V gene encodes CDR1 SGHAT and CDR2 FQDESV (reference sequence). This chain's CDR3 is CASSHSGGEQFF. For the CDR3, the DNA is TGTGCCAGCAGCCATTCTGGCGGTGAGCAGTTCTTC.

The genes are TRBV6-1 and TRBJ2-3; 7 bases align to TRBD1. With 6 bases clipped from V and 4 bases from J, the junction kept 10 bases outside the gene matches. This CDR3 contains 15 residues. The germline CDR1 and CDR2 sequences are MNHNS and SASEGT. The CDR3 region has the DNA TGTGCCAGCAGGACAGGGAATCCTTCCGCAGATACGCAGTATTTT. Protein product: CASRTGNPSADTQYF.

The chain links TRBV29-1 to TRBJ1-2; 10 bases line up with TRBD1. After removal of 4 bases from V and 6 bases from J, the junction contained 11 bases not matched to a gene. Germline CDR1 SQVTM, CDR2 ANQGSEA. The CDR3 runs to 15 residues. The CDR3 loop is CSVAKTSGTGDGYTF. The CDR3 nucleotides are TGCAGCGTTGCCAAGACCTCCGGGACAGGGGATGGCTACACCTTC.

The rearrangement links TRBV4-2 to TRBJ2-1; possible D gene TRBD2, 6 bases. Deletions cut 0 bases from V and 0 bases from J, with 9 bases between. Germline values: CDR1 LGHNA, CDR2 YNFKEQ. CDR3 length: 16 residues. The CDR3 nucleotides are TGTGCCAGCAGCCAAGAGGGAGGTAGCTCCTACAATGAGCAGTTCTTC. Protein product: CASSQEGGSSYNEQFF.

The chain recombines TRBV7-3 with TRBJ1-1, with 8 bases matching TRBD1. CDR3 size: 15 residues. V shed 6 bases and J 2 bases; nucleotides not matched to a gene: 8. CDR1 and CDR2 (germline): SGHTA, FQGTGA. CDR3 residues: CASSLTGAGNTEAFF. CDR3 nucleotides: TGTGCCAGCAGTCTGACAGGGGCGGGAAACACTGAAGCTTTCTTT. Full variable domain (rest looked up from reference TRBV7-3 and TRBJ1-1): GAGVSQTPSNKVTEKGKYVELRCDPISGHTALYWYRQSLGQGPEFLIYFQGTGAADDSGLPNDRFFAVRPEGSVSTLKIQRTERGDSAVYLCASSLTGAGNTEAFFGQGTRLTVV.

This clone has just a few counts. The rearrangement uses TRBV5-6 and TRBJ1-2, with 8 bases aligning to TRBD1. The germline gives CDR1 SGHDT, CDR2 YYEEEE. CDR3 length: 16 amino acids. The ends lost 0 bases at V and 4 bases at J; junction bases unmatched: 8. The CDR3 is CASSLAGTGPGYGYTF. In nucleotides, the CDR3 is TGTGCCAGCAGCTTGGCAGGGACAGGTCCTGGCTATGGCTACACCTTC.

The chain links TRBV4-1 to TRBJ1-2; TRBD1 might be the D (5 bases). Looked up from germline, CDR1 is MGHRA and CDR2 is YSYEKL. The CDR3 runs to 19 residues. Trimming stripped 5 bases from V and 0 bases from J, with 25 bases between. The CDR3 reads CASSSPLIQGGAPNYGYTF. The CDR3 nucleotides are TGCGCCAGCAGCTCCCCTCTGATCCAGGGTGGGGCCCCTAACTATGGCTACACCTTC.

The chain combines TRBV25-1 with TRBJ2-1; 9 nucleotides match TRBD1. Germline assignment: CDR1 MGHDK and CDR2 SYGVNS. The trim removed 2 bases at V and 9 bases at J, leaving 8 bases unmatched. The CDR3 runs 15 residues. The CDR3 DNA reads as TGTGCCAGCAGTGAACCCCGACAGGGGGACGGTGAGCAGTTCTTC. This codes for CASSEPRQGDGEQFF.

The chain employs TRBV7-3 and TRBJ2-1, with TRBD2 identical over 13 bases. Germline-derived CDR1 and CDR2 are SGHTA and FQGTGA. After removal of 5 bases from V and 6 bases from J, the junction contained 4 bases not matched to a gene. The CDR3 covers 15 residues. CDR3 nucleotide sequence: TGTGCCAGCAGCCAGCGGACTAGCGGGAGCAATGAGCAGTTCTTC. As protein: CASSQRTSGSNEQFF.

The rearrangement uses TRBV6-1 and TRBJ1-1; D uncertain. The CDR3 totals 13 residues. Germline V gene lookup returns CDR1 MNHNS and CDR2 SASEGT. The V end lost 3 bases, the J end lost 1 base, and 6 bases lay between the germline ends. The CDR3 is CASSEVGNTEAFF. Here the CDR3 DNA reads TGTGCCAGCAGTGAGGTCGGGAACACTGAAGCTTTCTTT.

CDR3 DNA sequence: TGCGCCAGCAGCTTGGTAGTTCTAGCGGGAGTAGGCGGGGAGCTGTTTTTT. This codes for CASSLVVLAGVGGELFF. This chain joins TRBV5-1 and TRBJ2-2; 10 positions match TRBD2. V lost 0 bases and J lost 7; bases outside the gene matches: 9. Germline V gene sequence: CDR1 SGHRS, CDR2 YFSETQ. The CDR3 totals 17 residues.

The rearrangement uses TRBV7-9 and TRBJ2-1; D is perhaps TRBD1 (6 bases). CDR1 and CDR2 from the germline V gene are SEHNR and FQNEAQ (reference sequence). The CDR3 is 15 residues long. Trimming took 2 bases from V and 4 from J, leaving 12 bases between them. CDR3 amino acids: CASSLTQGLYNEQFF. The CDR3 coding sequence is TGTGCCAGCAGCTTAACCCAGGGGTTATACAATGAGCAGTTCTTC.

This chain joins TRBV9 and TRBJ2-2; D unresolved. CDR3 length equals 13 residues. Germline V gene lookup returns CDR1 SGDLS and CDR2 YYNGEE. Between the trimmed V and J ends, which lost 1 base and 3 bases, there was a span of 4 bases. The CDR3 loop reads CASSVYYTGELFF. Here the CDR3 DNA reads TGTGCCAGCAGCGTATATTACACCGGGGAGCTGTTTTTT.